This T cell receptor beta chain is drawn from a study of T cell responses to AZD1222 COVID-19 vaccine. V dropped 3 bases and J dropped 7 bases, with 21 bases sitting between them. Germline V gives CDR1 KGHSH, CDR2 LQKENI. The CDR3 sequence is 16 residues long. TCRdb's copy holds only in-frame clones and misses some; the assay was immunoSEQ multiplex PCR. The sample contains 75,000 to 90,000 clones, roughly 90% of which appear only once. The V call is TRBV18, the J call TRBJ1-1; possible D gene TRBD1, 5 bases. The source was peripheral blood, collected on day 0 of AZD1222 vaccination. The sequence came from an adult in good health. The CDR3 is CASSPTWGVSRNEAFF. The CDR3 DNA follows: TGTGCCAGCTCACCCACGTGGGGGGTCTCGCGGAATGAAGCTTTCTTT.